This T cell receptor (beta chain) stems from a study of Graves' ophthalmopathy and Graves' hyperthyroidism. The study enrolled ophthalmopathy donors with moderate-to-severe activity, CAS ≥3, NOSPECS ≥4 and duration under 3 months. Isolation of PBMCs was performed using about 9 ml of fresh peripheral blood. Amplified TCR beta CDR3 regions were obtained using RNA transcripts as template. HTBI primers were employed in first-round RT-PCR, then a second-round multiplex PCR followed. TCRdb re-derived calls from the multiplex PCR reads in MiXCR, one entry per CDR3 protein. This sample has about 640,000 distinct CDR3 sequences; just over 40% occur once, and the top ten carry roughly 3%. The CDR3 covers 13 residues. The germline V and J ends were trimmed by 1 base and 5 bases, with 8 bases remaining between them. Study observations and caveats: Researchers report that a 13-signature model separated ophthalmopathy from stable hyperthyroidism, posting less than 90% sensitivity and approximately 81% specificity. Among expanded thyroid clonotypes above 0.001 frequency, most also occurred in blood.

As for this clonotype: No antigen is known for it.

The TCR comes from an adult man with Graves' ophthalmopathy. Sequences were obtained from peripheral blood. This sequence joins TRBV12-3 or TRBV12-4 and TRBJ1-1; D remains ambiguous. CDR3 sequence reads: CASSLESITEAFF. As DNA, the CDR3 is TGTGCCAGCAGTTTAGAATCAATTACTGAAGCTTTCTTT.